This T cell receptor (beta chain) came from a study of blood T cell repertoires in COVID-19. V lost 6 bases to trimming and J lost 0 bases; unmatched junction nucleotides: 11. CDR3 size: 16 residues. CDR1 and CDR2 (germline): SGHAT, FQNNGV. The repertoire was sequenced with immunoSEQ multiplex PCR; TCRdb's copy has only in-frame clones and lacks some. The sample records 250,000 to 300,000 clones, approximately 90% being singletons. The chain couples TRBV11-2 to TRBJ2-7; 7 bases align to TRBD2. The TCR originated in a woman aged 45-65 years who had recovered from COVID-19. Material for sequencing was peripheral blood. The DNA for the CDR3 is TGTGCCAGCAGTCCCTGGGGGGGGAGGAGCTCCTACGAGCAGTACTTC. Translated, it gives CASSPWGGRSSYEQYF.